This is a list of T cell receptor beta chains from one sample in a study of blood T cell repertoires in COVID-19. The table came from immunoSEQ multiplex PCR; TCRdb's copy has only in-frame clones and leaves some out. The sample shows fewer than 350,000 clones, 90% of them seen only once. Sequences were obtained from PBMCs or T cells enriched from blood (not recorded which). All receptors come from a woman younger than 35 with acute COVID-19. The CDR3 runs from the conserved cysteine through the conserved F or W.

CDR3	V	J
CASSLQTGGHEKLFF	TRBV11-2	TRBJ1-4
CASSYPSGFAEQYF	TRBV6-6	TRBJ2-7
CASSRRLAGVVGTDTQYF	TRBV4-3	TRBJ2-3
CASRVTFRTSDQQFF	TRBV6-1	TRBJ2-1
CASSSGQGTGDYEQYF	TRBV5-1	TRBJ2-7
CASSLMGGNQETQYF	TRBV7-3	TRBJ2-5
CASSVALGGGNSPLHF	TRBV9	TRBJ1-6
CASSLEWVGAGANVLTF	TRBV7-2	TRBJ2-6
CASRIGDSHNEKLFF	TRBV5-8	TRBJ1-4
CASSLRAGPSGNTIYF	TRBV7-9	TRBJ1-3
CASSLRRIQTGETNTIYF	TRBV7-2	TRBJ1-3
CASSSTGLHYNEQFF	TRBV28	TRBJ2-1
CASSQDPQGNTIYF	TRBV3-1/TRBV3-2	TRBJ1-3
CASSSTGSSHEQYF	TRBV11-3	TRBJ2-7
CASRDQGGSTDTQYF	TRBV6-5	TRBJ2-3
CATQGSGNTIYF	TRBV28	TRBJ1-3
CASSLRQGVRNEQYF	TRBV7-9	TRBJ2-7
CAWRVQRGEAFF	TRBV30	TRBJ1-1
CASSLSGGGIQETQYF	TRBV27	TRBJ2-5
CASSYPPAGLYEQYF	TRBV6-2/TRBV6-3	TRBJ2-7
CASSGRDRGPNTEAFF	TRBV7-2	TRBJ1-1
CASGRGTSGNTGELFF	TRBV27	TRBJ2-2
CASSLVQAWNYGYTF	TRBV5-6	TRBJ1-2
CASSTSSAETYNEQFF	TRBV4-3	TRBJ2-1
CASSSRGSGISPLHF	TRBV28	TRBJ1-6
CASSLEVGANTGELFF	TRBV5-1	TRBJ2-2
CASSSSGQINSPLHF	TRBV28	TRBJ1-6
CASSLSWSAYEQYF	TRBV7-2	TRBJ2-7
CASSLQGPETQYF	TRBV4-1	TRBJ2-5
CASSLRGWLAGERDTQYF	TRBV7-3	TRBJ2-3
CASSSRSHEQFF	TRBV6-5	TRBJ2-1
CSVEDGDYEQYF	TRBV29-1	TRBJ2-7
CASSAQGTLNTEAFF	TRBV27	TRBJ1-1
CASKAGGSFEQYF	TRBV27	TRBJ2-7
CASSHRIRDRVAYEQYF	TRBV3-1/TRBV3-2	TRBJ2-7
CASSGAGELFF	TRBV6-5	TRBJ2-2
CAWSSRVVNTEAFF	TRBV30	TRBJ1-1
CASSPSRDSHNEQFF	TRBV28	TRBJ2-1
CASSLGPPSRSYNEQFF	TRBV7-2	TRBJ2-1
CASSLITGDIDGYTF	TRBV7-9	TRBJ1-2
CASSHDIHQPQHF	TRBV7-2	TRBJ1-5
CASTFMRTSAYEQYF	TRBV28	TRBJ2-7
CASSDFEGADTQYF	TRBV6-4	TRBJ2-3
CASSLEGWTYQETQYF	TRBV7-8	TRBJ2-5
CASRGTGMTAFF	TRBV4-1	TRBJ1-1
CASSSGSYTIYF	TRBV6-5	TRBJ1-3
CATSKGQGTYNEQFF	TRBV15	TRBJ2-1
CASSLAGRGSGANVLTF	TRBV5-1	TRBJ2-6
CASSLGGTGETYGYTF	TRBV5-1	TRBJ1-2
CASSYRPLYTEQFF	TRBV27	TRBJ2-1
CASSDLGQNTDTQYF	TRBV6-1	TRBJ2-3